This T cell receptor beta chain appears in the sequencing data of a study of blood T cell repertoires in COVID-19. Trimming removed 0 bases from V and 3 bases from J, with 18 bases in between. The CDR3 contains 17 residues. Germline-derived CDR1 and CDR2 are LGHNA and YSLEER. This clone was detected once. Profiling relied on immunoSEQ multiplex PCR, and the TCRdb table lists in-frame clones only, not all of them. The repertoire holds a few hundred thousand clones, with 88% as singletons. V is TRBV4-3 and J is TRBJ2-7, with D perhaps TRBD2 (6 bases). Sequenced input: peripheral blood. The sequence derives from a woman aged 70-85 years with COVID-19, enrolled during active disease. CDR3 protein: CASSQEAGGISHYEQYF. The DNA for the CDR3 is TGCGCCAGCAGCCAAGAGGCAGGAGGGATAAGTCACTACGAGCAGTACTTC.